This entry is about one TCR beta chain. The antigen remains unidentified. The data were taken from a study of T cell repertoires in cytomegalovirus infection. Looking at the study overall: CMV infection and matching HLA type were both indicated by public TCR beta signatures.

TCRdb redid the calling of the reads with MiXCR, one entry per CDR3 protein. The sample lists tens of thousands of distinct CDR3 sequences, roughly a fifth occurring once. V lost 2 bases to trimming and J lost 0 bases; unmatched junction nucleotides: 6. The CDR3 runs to 17 residues. The germline CDR1 and CDR2 sequences are SEHNR and FQNEAQ (reference sequence). Findings and limits, study-wide: Carriers of CMV plus the relevant HLA were identified by cumulative public TCR beta family frequency.

The V and J genes are TRBV7-9 and TRBJ2-5, with 10 bases lining up with TRBD1. This sequence originates from a human donor in good health (CMV status not recorded). Some clones in this sample may be carry-over from other donors' samples. The specimen was CD8+ T cells from cultured PBMCs, collected from culture after CMV antigen stimulation. CDR3 loop: CASSLPGGTGDQETQYF. The CDR3 nucleotides are TGTGCCAGCAGCTTACCCGGAGGGACAGGGGACCAAGAGACCCAGTACTTC.